Sequencing of this TCR beta chain was carried out in a study of cytomegalovirus exposure and HLA in healthy donors. A multiplex PCR was run with 60 Vbeta primers and 13 Jbeta primers. TCRdb's copy holds only in-frame clones and misses some; the assay was immunoSEQ multiplex PCR. The data contain approximately 200,000 clones, 80% to 85% of them seen just once; the ten biggest clones take up approximately 2%. V shed 2 bases and J shed 6 bases, with 5 bases lying between them. CDR1 is MNHEY and CDR2 is SVGAGI in the germline V gene. The CDR3 is 12 amino acids. The specimen sequenced was PBMCs. This rearrangement joins TRBV6-5 to TRBJ1-5; D is undetermined. The TCR sequence derives from a woman between 18 and 29 years old in good health and CMV-seropositive. The CDR3 region has the DNA TGTGCCAGCAGTTACCCCGGTCAGCCCCAGCATTTT. Its translation is CASSYPGQPQHF.